The present entry profiles one T cell receptor beta chain with its context. It has no known antigen specificity. No clone much larger than this one lies a single base away; base qualities are absent. The cohort was made up of roughly 670 healthy bone marrow donors. At the time of sampling, all cohort members were nominally healthy, though unrecorded immune exposures were likely present. The donor tested CMV seropositive and was one of the 289 seropositive cohort members. Each donor provided a peripheral blood sample, and peripheral blood mononuclear cells were used for TCR beta sequencing. Genomic DNA was extracted from the blood cell samples with the Qiagen DNeasy Blood Extraction Kit. The data derive from a study of cytomegalovirus exposure and HLA in healthy donors (dated by TCRdb to about 2017). With respect to the entire study: According to an earlier analysis of a few hundred of the donors, about 179 million T cells yielded 120 million or so unique TCR beta sequences and more than 250 Gb of sequence data. An early release that covered several hundred HLA-typed donors contained approximately 300 gigabases of sequencing data and 85 million to 100 million unique TCR sequences. Of the 300 to 450 genotyped donors, 65% to 90% were placed in the genetic ancestry cluster associated with self-reported Caucasian donors. The study aimed to test whether cataloging public T cell receptors could reveal signatures of past pathogen exposure. The study profiled the T cell repertoires of about 720 subjects by immunosequencing and related them to cytomegalovirus serostatus. In addition to the first cohort of 666 subjects, a separate validation cohort of 130 or so different subjects was used. To predict cytomegalovirus infection status, the study combined high-throughput TCR immunosequencing, statistical association of individual TCRs with disease status, and machine learning. A later analysis re-examined previously published TCR beta repertoires from about 700 donors and added high-resolution HLA genotyping to investigate patterns of TCR occurrence. Rather than drawing on any new phenotypic data, the later analysis identified candidate immune exposures from TCR beta sequences and the way those sequences occurred across donors. In an earlier analysis of 550 to 700 of the donors, high-throughput TCR beta sequencing was used to judge whether each TCR beta V gene segment behaved as functional or pseudogenic. Donor age, sex, ethnicity and CMV serostatus were compiled alongside the repertoire data. Genome-wide SNP genotypes for about three fifths of the roughly 670 donors were used in a later genetic analysis, which treated that subset as a discovery cohort. All discovery cohort repertoires had been generated using a single sequencing platform. HLA typing included class I and class II loci at four-digit resolution. The number of donors typed differed by locus, with about 629-630 for A, B, C, DRB1 and DQB1, more than 500 for DQA1, nearly 610 for DPA1, and 472 for DPB1. Several DR-DQ haplotypes were handled as single units for association and clustering because linkage in the cohort was strong. Among 300 to 450 genotyped donors of the cohort, an average of approximately 240,000 unique TCR beta nucleotide sequences were sequenced per donor, roughly 20% of them non-productive. Overall study results and their limits: Linkage disequilibrium might explain the correlated functional status among segregating V segments, but an unknown experimental factor could not be excluded. The authors suggested that the approach could potentially be extended to other disease states and immunological phenotypes. In a later genetic analysis, fewer N-insertions in productive TCRs were reported among donors in an Asian-associated ancestry cluster than the 666-donor mean. Because HLA typing was unavailable for some donors at each locus, only the typed subset was used in association tests. Because the 87-base-pair reads could not distinguish some IMGT-functional V segments, including TRBV6-2 and TRBV6-3, those segments were excluded. The cohort was sequenced for TCR beta chains only, and without alpha or paired-chain data the features that could be detected were limited. Several of the top co-occurrence clusters appeared to be linked to parvovirus B19, influenza, CMV and Epstein-Barr virus, according to a later analysis. An association between a missense DCLRE1C variant and V-gene and J-gene trimming of TCR beta chains was found in a later genetic analysis and replicated in an independent cohort. Specific HLA alleles were associated with over 15,000 TCR beta sequences at a false discovery rate of 0.05 in a later analysis. Cytomegalovirus status was reported to be diagnosed by the classifier with high specificity and sensitivity in both the original and validation cohorts. In a later analysis, HLA-associated TCR beta chains were found to be more clonally expanded and to have lower generation probabilities than equally common non-associated chains. In vitro tests confirmed that three of the cytomegalovirus-associated TCR beta chains recognize cytomegalovirus antigens. For the cohort, immune exposure information was limited to CMV serostatus. The earlier analysis of 587 of the donors excluded seventeen rarely observed V segments, including chromosome 9 orphons, because counts were too low. Roughly uniform sequencing depth across donors was assumed in presence/absence analyses, although this assumption may not hold. In an earlier analysis of roughly 500 of the donors, most TCR beta V segments appeared in productive rearrangements about 87% or about 30% of the time, broadly matching IMGT annotations. Most CMV-associated TCR beta chains appeared to be HLA-restricted in a later analysis, and the HLA associations seemed to be driven largely by CMV exposure. According to a later analysis, TCR association rates differed among HLA loci, with DRB1 alleles showing the most associated TCRs and HLA-C alleles showing the fewest. In the study, 150 to 200 TCR beta chains were listed as associated with cytomegalovirus. While some public TCRs were present in many individuals, most TCR sequences turned up only very rarely across donors. Assigning TCR associations to individual alleles was difficult when HLA alleles, especially DR and DQ, strongly co-occurred. The sequencing pipeline was judged likely to have produced a cluster of highly shared sequence variants as a technical artifact. A further reported finding was that TCR beta sequences accurately predicted the HLA-A and HLA-B alleles for most subjects in the first cohort.

The CDR3, cysteine through phenylalanine, is 15 amino acids long. Just the 45-base CDR3 DNA is kept, in frame starting at base 1. The germline V gene encodes CDR1 SGHRS and CDR2 YFSETQ. Clipping removes 0 bases from V and 7 bases from J, with 9 as the unmatched junction base count. The protocol used for the library was the immunoSEQ multiplex PCR assay. A mixture of 60 forward primers for TCR Vbeta segments and 13 reverse primers for TCR Jbeta segments was used in the multiplex PCR. The CDR3 region of rearranged TCR beta genes was amplified from genomic DNA by a multiplex PCR assay. The Illumina HiSeq System was used to sequence the amplified TCR beta libraries as 87-base-pair reads. As for how the authors treated the data: A later analysis tallied approximately 87 million unique TCR beta chains across the 650 to 750 repertoires, and approximately 11 million of those chains were shared by two or more donors. A nearest-neighbor algorithm error-corrected the raw reads and collapsed the reads into unique sequences, merging closely related sequences to remove PCR and sequencing errors. CDR3 sequences were aligned to IMGT reference sequences to assign V, D and J gene segments. For a sequence to be retained, a match of at least six nucleotides was required to both a V gene segment and a J gene segment. A rearrangement counted as productive if the CDR3 had no stop codons and remained in frame with V and J, and every other rearrangement counted as non-productive. CDR3 was defined according to IMGT convention as the region running from the second conserved V-encoded cysteine to the conserved J-encoded phenylalanine. The earlier analysis of approximately 590 of the donors excluded any sequence lacking an unambiguous match to a single V gene segment. In an earlier analysis of 450 to 750 of the donors, a V segment was called functional when productive rearrangements were above 56.7%, and segregating when the standard deviation between donors exceeded 5%. A statistical classification framework was developed to diagnose cytomegalovirus status using the catalog of TCR beta chain sequences. A later analysis assigned V and J genes by comparing TCR nucleotide sequences with IMGT/GENE-DB human TR gene sequences. A later analysis assigned CDR3 sequences and most-parsimonious VDJ recombination scenarios with the TCRdist pipeline. In a later analysis, each TCR beta chain was defined by its CDR3 amino acid sequence together with its V-gene family, and reads without a unique V-gene family were excluded. In a later analysis, approximately 590 highly shared, low-generation-probability nucleotide sequences were removed to address suspected cross-contamination and a sequencing artifact. For each public chain, a later analysis derived a clonal expansion index from normalized ranks of inferred template counts within each repertoire. In a later analysis, generation probabilities were computed with a VDJ recombination model fitted to out-of-frame rearrangements, and the resulting probabilities were checked against IGoR. In a later analysis, hypergeometric tests were used to score TCR-TCR, TCR-HLA and TCR-CMV co-occurrence, with a repertoire-size bias correction applied to TCR pairs. In a later analysis, false discovery rates were estimated by permuting HLA or CMV assignments 20 times. In a later analysis, co-occurring TCRs were grouped with DBSCAN, and TCRdist sequence similarity was added when clustering was performed within HLA-allele-positive subsets. Co-occurrence clustering excluded repertoires with fewer than 30,000 or more than 120,000 public chains, plus five with anomalous nucleotide sharing. In TCRdb, the immuneACCESS table is reduced to in-frame sequences with V and J assigned. These tables do not hold every clone; where another copy was compared, an unresolved V gene accounts for under half, and the others remain unexplained. That table gives V, J and clone size, and the DNA gave D and trimming. The sample yields 250,000 to 350,000 clones; 75% to 90% were counted once. The ten largest clones take up less than 4% of the sample.

The receptor comes from a man between 35 and 55 years old in good health and CMV-seropositive. The sample comprised PBMCs. The chain uses TRBV5-1 and TRBJ2-7; 8 bases in between match TRBD1. The CDR3 protein sequence reads: CASSLGQGAVGEQYF. In nucleotides, the sequence is TGCGCCAGCAGCTTGGGGCAGGGGGCTGTGGGGGAGCAGTACTTC. With the rest looked up from the reference TRBV5-1 and TRBJ2-7 genes rather than sequenced, the full variable domain is KAGVTQTPRYLIKTRGQQVTLSCSPISGHRSVSWYQQTPGQGLQFLFEYFSETQRNKGNFPGRFSGRQFSNSRSEMNVSTLELGDSALYLCASSLGQGAVGEQYFGPGTRLTVT.